One and the same sample provided the 12 T cell receptor beta chains below, sequenced in a study of glioma-infiltrating T cells. TCR alpha and beta CDR3 regions were amplified from RNA using iRepertoire nested multiplex PCR. TCRdb used MiXCR to reprocess the multiplex PCR reads, holding one entry per CDR3 protein. The table has 170,000 or so distinct CDR3 sequences, around 42% seen once. Sequenced input: glioma tissue, nonneoplastic brain tissue, or PBMCs (not recorded which). These receptors were obtained from a human donor with low-grade glioma or glioblastoma, undergoing nonglioma brain surgery, or in good health (not recorded which).

This clonotype has a count of ten or more. The CDR3, as DNA: TGTGCCAGCAGTCCACCCGTAGACAATGAGCAGTTCTTC. It encodes CASSPPVDNEQFF. The chain employs TRBV2 and TRBJ2-1; no clear D gene. Trimming stripped 5 bases from V and 5 bases from J, with 10 bases between. The CDR3 consists of 13 residues. CDR1 and CDR2 from the germline V gene are SNHLY and FYNNEI.

This clonotype has ten or more counts. The CDR3 DNA follows: TGTGCCAGCAGCTTAGGGGGCGACTACAATGAGCAGTTCTTC. Its translation is CASSLGGDYNEQFF. The chain carries TRBV7-8 and TRBJ2-1, with D possibly being TRBD1 (5 bases). The CDR3 runs to 14 residues. V shed 1 base and J shed 3 bases, with 7 bases lying between them. Germline values: CDR1 SGHVS, CDR2 FQNEAQ.

Worth noting for this clonotype: A much larger clone differs from this one at a single base, so this may be a read error. The chain combines TRBV20-1 with TRBJ2-2; weak D call: TRBD2 (7 bases). CDR3 length: 14 amino acids. Germline V gene lookup returns CDR1 DFQATT and CDR2 SNEGSKA (reference sequence). CDR3 amino acids: CIARGGGDTGELFF. The CDR3 nucleotides are TGCATTGCTAGAGGGGGGGGGGACACCGGGGAGCTGTTTTTT.

Concerning this clonotype: A much larger clone lies a single base off, so this may be a read error. The J gene is TRBJ1-5, the V gene TRBV20-1, with D perhaps matching TRBD1 (5 bases). Germline loops: CDR1 DFQATT, CDR2 SNEGSKA (reference sequence). CDR3 length equals 14 residues. The CDR3 DNA follows: TGCAGTGCTATTAGAGGGGCTAGCAATCAGCCCAAGCATTTT. Translated: CSAIRGASNQPKHF.

This clonotype was picked up a small number of times. V usage is TRBV28 and J usage is TRBJ1-1, with a weak D call TRBD1 (6 bases). V lost 5 bases and J lost 4, with 14 bases in between. This CDR3 is 14 amino acids long. The germline V gene encodes CDR1 MDHEN and CDR2 SYDVKM. In DNA form, the CDR3 reads TGTGCCAGCAGTCCCAGGGGATCGGCCACTGAAGCTTTCTTT. Amino acids: CASSPRGSATEAFF.

V gene TRBV12-5 combines with J gene TRBJ1-5; no definite D call. CDR3 length: 14 amino acids. The V gene's germline CDR1 is LGHNT and CDR2 FRNRAP. V lost 0 bases and J 1 base, leaving 4 bases between the germline ends. The CDR3 DNA reads TGTGCTAGTGGTTTGGTCGTAAGCAATCAGCCCCAGCATTTT. Its protein product is CASGLVVSNQPQHF.

As regards this clonotype: With a much larger clone just one base away, this may be a read error. The chain carries TRBV28 and TRBJ2-7, with D possibly being TRBD2 (6 bases). Trimming cost V 5 bases and J 6 bases, with 14 bases left between them. Germline loops: CDR1 MDHEN, CDR2 SYDVKM. The CDR3 is 13 amino acids. CDR3 coding DNA: TGTGCCAGCAGTAATATTGTAGCGGTCGAGCAGTACTTC. Translated: CASSNIVAVEQYF. Filled out from reference TRBV28 and TRBJ2-7, the complete variable domain reads DVKVTQSSRYLVKRTGEKVFLECVQDMDHENMFWYRQDPGLGLRLIYFSYDVKMKEKGDIPEGYSVSREKKERFSLILESASTNQTSMYLCASSNIVAVEQYFGPGTRLTVT.

The sample holds a few counts of this clonotype. The chain links TRBV29-1 to TRBJ1-2; D perhaps matches TRBD1 (6 bases). Germline V gene lookup returns CDR1 SQVTM and CDR2 ANQGSEA. The CDR3 loop spans 14 amino acids. The V end lost 5 bases, the J end lost 0 bases, and 13 bases lay between the germline ends. DNA for the CDR3: TGCAGCGTTTTCGGGACAACCGCTAACTATGGCTACACCTTC. Translated: CSVFGTTANYGYTF. Together with reference TRBV29-1 and TRBJ1-2, the CDR3 gives the full variable domain: SAVISQKPSRDICQRGTSLTIQCQVDSQVTMMFWYRQQPGQSLTLIATANQGSEATYESGFVIDKFPISRPNLTFSTLTVSNMSPEDSSIYLCSVFGTTANYGYTFGSGTRLTVV.

The chain has TRBV19 and TRBJ2-2, with a possible D match to TRBD1 (6 bases). The CDR3 length is 13 residues. V dropped 2 bases and J dropped 10 bases, with 11 bases sitting between them. CDR1 and CDR2 from the germline V gene are LNHDA and SQIVND (reference sequence). CDR3: CASSINRVEELFF. CDR3 nucleotide sequence: TGTGCCAGTAGTATAAACAGGGTAGAGGAGCTGTTTTTT.

This clonotype occurred many times. The genes are TRBV2 and TRBJ2-5, with D perhaps matching TRBD2 (6 bases). This CDR3 is 13 amino acids long. Germline lookup yields CDR1 SNHLY and CDR2 FYNNEI. The V end lost 6 bases, the J end lost 4 bases, and 12 bases lay between the germline ends. The CDR3 region has the DNA TGTGCCAGCAGCTATCAGGGAGGAGAGACCCAGTACTTC. It is translated as CASSYQGGETQYF. The full variable domain, its missing parts supplied by reference TRBV2 and TRBJ2-5, is EPEVTQTPSHQVTQMGQEVILRCVPISNHLYFYWYRQILGQKVEFLVSFYNNEISEKSEIFDDQFSVERPDGSNFTLKIRSTKLEDSAMYFCASSYQGGETQYFGPGTRLLVL.

This chain connects TRBV10-3 to TRBJ2-5, with D perhaps given as TRBD1 or TRBD2 (6 bases each). This CDR3 is 14 amino acids long. V was trimmed by 8 bases and J by 1 base, leaving 14 bases between them. The germline gives CDR1 ENHRY, CDR2 SYGVKD. For the CDR3, the DNA is TGTGCCATCGGGGGGCTAGGGACCCAAGAGACCCAGTACTTC. Encoded protein: CAIGGLGTQETQYF.

This clonotype showed up many times. The CDR3 DNA is TGTGCCAGTACAACGGGGGACTCTGGAAACACCATATATTTT. Amino acid sequence: CASTTGDSGNTIYF. V gene TRBV28 combines with J gene TRBJ1-3; perhaps TRBD1 as D (5 bases). The CDR3 covers 14 residues. Germline lookup yields CDR1 MDHEN and CDR2 SYDVKM. V shed 9 bases and J shed 0 bases, with 12 bases lying between them. Filled out from reference TRBV28 and TRBJ1-3, the complete variable domain reads DVKVTQSSRYLVKRTGEKVFLECVQDMDHENMFWYRQDPGLGLRLIYFSYDVKMKEKGDIPEGYSVSREKKERFSLILESASTNQTSMYLCASTTGDSGNTIYFGEGSWLTVV.